Listed below are T cell receptor beta chains from one sample, sequenced in a study of blood T cell repertoires in COVID-19. Clones were sequenced by immunoSEQ multiplex PCR, and TCRdb holds only the in-frame ones, with some missing. The sample includes some 220,000 clones, 75% to 85% seen only once; the top ten take 5.5%. Source material: peripheral blood. The receptors derive from a human donor in a cohort sampled during active COVID-19. Both conserved end residues are part of each CDR3. A D gene is named only where the DNA matches it firmly. Clone size is not always given. Where it is, it says once, few, many or a class for expanded clones.

CDR3aa	CDR3nt	j_gene	d_gene	abundance	v_gene
CASSTRQGGELFF	TGTGCCAGCAGCACTCGTCAGGGCGGGGAGCTGTTTTTT	TRBJ2-2	NA	NA	TRBV7-9
CASSLSGGLSYNEQFF	TGTGCCAGCAGTTTATCGGGAGGCCTCTCCTACAATGAGCAGTTCTTC	TRBJ2-1	NA	NA	TRBV27
CATSRGTVNTEAFF	TGTGCCACCAGCAGAGGGACAGTTAACACTGAAGCTTTCTTT	TRBJ1-1	NA	few	TRBV15
CASSLFDYGYTF	TGTGCCAGCAGTTTATTCGACTATGGCTACACCTTC	TRBJ1-2	NA	once	TRBV12-3/TRBV12-4
CASIPGTGYEKLFF	TGTGCCAGCATCCCCGGGACAGGCTACGAAAAACTGTTTTTT	TRBJ1-4	TRBD1	once	TRBV2
CASNLGQGTGEAFF	TGTGCCTCCAACCTCGGACAGGGGACTGGTGAAGCTTTCTTT	TRBJ1-1	TRBD1	NA	TRBV30
CASREAGGPVNEQFF	TGCGCCAGCAGGGAGGCGGGGGGTCCTGTCAATGAGCAGTTCTTC	TRBJ2-1	TRBD2	NA	TRBV5-1
CASRSGSGYEQYF	TGTGCCAGCAGGAGCGGGTCAGGCTACGAGCAGTACTTC	TRBJ2-7	NA	NA	TRBV2
CASSPADLGGYTF	TGTGCCAGCAGCCCCGCCGACCTCGGGGGCTACACCTTC	TRBJ1-2	NA	NA	TRBV7-9
CSAGGNEQFF	TGCAGCGCCGGGGGGAATGAGCAGTTCTTC	TRBJ2-1	TRBD2	NA	TRBV29-1
CAWMGGISYEQYF	TGTGCCTGGATGGGAGGAATCTCCTACGAGCAGTACTTC	TRBJ2-7	NA	NA	TRBV30
CASTRQSYGYTF	TGTGCCAGCACCCGACAGTCCTATGGCTACACCTTC	TRBJ1-2	NA	NA	TRBV2
CASNDVRGGWTEAFF	TGTGCCAGTAATGACGTCAGGGGAGGGTGGACTGAAGCTTTCTTT	TRBJ1-1	NA	NA	TRBV19
CASSLVAVGTGELFF	TGCGCCAGCAGCTTGGTAGCAGTTGGCACCGGGGAGCTGTTTTTT	TRBJ2-2	NA	NA	TRBV5-1
CASSYPPQRERYTF	TGTGCCAGCAGTTACCCCCCCCAACGCGAACGCTACACCTTC	TRBJ1-2	NA	NA	TRBV6-6
CASSPGIRGRVAGANVLTF	TGTGCCAGCAGCCCGGGTATAAGGGGAAGGGTTGCTGGGGCCAACGTCCTGACTTTC	TRBJ2-6	NA	NA	TRBV5-6
CASSIGGPSNQPQHF	TGTGCCAGTAGTATAGGAGGGCCGAGCAATCAGCCCCAGCATTTT	TRBJ1-5	NA	NA	TRBV19
CASSLSSYEQYF	TGTGCCAGCAGCCTGAGCTCCTACGAGCAGTACTTC	TRBJ2-7	NA	NA	TRBV7-8
CASSQALPGAIFDQPQHF	TGCGCCAGCAGCCAAGCCCTCCCAGGGGCCATTTTCGATCAGCCCCAGCATTTT	TRBJ1-5	NA	NA	TRBV4-1
CSVRTGDEQFF	TGCAGCGTACGGACAGGGGATGAGCAGTTCTTC	TRBJ2-1	TRBD1	NA	TRBV29-1
CASSPEPGLGTDTQYF	TGTGCCAGTAGTCCCGAGCCGGGACTTGGCACAGATACGCAGTATTTT	TRBJ2-3	NA	NA	TRBV19
CASKAGASYEQYF	TGTGCCAGCAAAGCAGGTGCATCCTACGAGCAGTACTTC	TRBJ2-7	NA	few	TRBV27
CASSFGAPDTYEQYF	TGTGCCAGCAGCTTCGGTGCCCCGGACACCTACGAGCAGTACTTC	TRBJ2-7	NA	NA	TRBV7-9
CASRPGGGTEAFF	TGTGCCAGCAGGCCAGGCGGGGGCACTGAAGCTTTCTTT	TRBJ1-1	NA	NA	TRBV28
CASSHGNTLGQYF	TGTGCCAGCAGCCACGGGAACACCCTTGGGCAGTATTTT	TRBJ2-3	NA	NA	TRBV11-2
CASSTTGGLETQYF	TGTGCCAGCAGCACCACAGGGGGCTTAGAGACCCAGTACTTC	TRBJ2-5	TRBD1	once	TRBV7-6